Following are 10 T cell receptor beta chains from one sample sequenced in a study of post-analysis software for immune sequencing data (dated by TCRdb to between 2015 and 2016). Study-level results and caveats: A handful of TRBV segments, including TRBV5-6, TRBV5-1 and TRBV20-1, were significantly more frequent in patients than controls.

Receptor amplification or capture employed PCR. For sequencing, an Illumina HiSeq 2500 was employed. To reduce PCR and sequencing biases, unique molecular identifiers were incorporated into the TCR beta cDNA libraries. Clones were called with MiXCR by TCRdb after fastp trimmed the public reads at Q25, and only in-frame beta chains were retained. Records with the same CDR3 protein are collapsed into one entry carrying the most frequent genes and DNA. For this sample the table gives 450,000 to 700,000 distinct CDR3 sequences, of which about 40% were detected only once. Of the sample, 1.5% to 2% is held by the ten largest clones. Their specific antigens are unknown. The sequenced material came from blood. The receptor source for this set is a girl aged 10-17 years with multiple sclerosis.

The gene calls are TRBV12-3 or TRBV12-4 and TRBJ2-3, with D uncertain. Trimming removed 6 bases at V and 6 bases at J, with 22 bases between. There are 16 residues in the CDR3. The CDR3 sequence is CASSNLLPSAVDTQYF. DNA of the CDR3: TGTGCCAGCAGCAACCTACTACCCAGTGCGGTGGATACGCAGTATTTT.

Notes on this clonotype: At one boundary the junction diverges from the germline segment, which might be a read error. The chain recombines TRBV29-1 with TRBJ1-4; D not resolved. The CDR3 length is 13 residues. CDR1 and CDR2 from the germline V gene are SQVTM and ANQGSEA. The CDR3 spells CSVEGRSNEKLFF. CDR3 sequence (DNA): TGCAGCGTGGAAGGTCGTTCCAATGAAAAACTGTTTTTT.

This clonotype was seen a few times. V gene TRBV6-5 combines with J gene TRBJ2-7; D gene uncertain. This CDR3 region has 15 residues. V was trimmed by 0 bases and J by 0 bases, leaving 9 bases between them. Germline V gives CDR1 MNHEY, CDR2 SVGAGI. The CDR3 loop reads CASSYSISVSYEQYF. CDR3 bases: TGTGCCAGCAGTTACTCGATTTCGGTCTCCTACGAGCAGTACTTC.

The chain links TRBV12-3 or TRBV12-4 to TRBJ1-5; D is unclear. The CDR3 is 15 amino acids. V was trimmed by 3 bases and J by 3 bases, leaving 12 bases between them. CDR3 sequence: CASSFGRPPNQPQHF. In DNA, the CDR3 is TGTGCCAGCAGTTTTGGGCGACCACCCAATCAGCCCCAGCATTTT.

The chain combines TRBV4-1 with TRBJ1-2; 7 bases align to TRBD1. The germline V gene encodes CDR1 MGHRA and CDR2 YSYEKL. The CDR3 runs 13 residues. The junction had 7 bases not matched to a gene; V was cut back by 2 bases and J by 10 bases. The CDR3 DNA is TGCGCCAGCAGCCAAAATCAGGGGGGCGACTACACCTTC. It codes for CASSQNQGGDYTF.

The chain recombines TRBV6-5 with TRBJ2-1; 11 positions agree with TRBD2. The V and J ends lost 6 bases and 6 bases, in that order; junction bases with no gene match: 7. Per the germline V gene, CDR1 is MNHEY and CDR2 is SVGAGI. This CDR3 has 15 residues. The DNA for the CDR3 is TGTGCCAGCAGAAACGGACTAGCGGGTGCCAATGAGCAGTTCTTC. It codes for CASRNGLAGANEQFF.

About this clonotype itself: The germline gene is not matched at one end of the junction; a read error may be the cause. As DNA, the CDR3 is TGCGCCAGCCGCTTAGGGCTGGACAATGAGCAGTTCTTC. Amino acid sequence: CASRLGLDNEQFF. The chain carries TRBV5-1 and TRBJ2-1; no reliable D call. Germline V CDR1 and CDR2: SGHRS, YFSETQ. This CDR3 comprises 13 residues.

This clonotype has a handful of counts. The chain couples TRBV7-2 to TRBJ2-7, with 7 bases fitting TRBD2. With 10 bases clipped from V and 2 bases from J, the junction kept 11 bases outside the gene matches. Germline V gives CDR1 SGHTA, CDR2 FQGNSA. The CDR3 consists of 14 residues. The CDR3 coding sequence is TGTGCCAACAATAGCGGGCTCCCCACCTACGAGCAGTACTTC. Protein product: CANNSGLPTYEQYF.

The chain has TRBV20-1 and TRBJ1-5; 11 bases agree with TRBD1. The CDR3 consists of 15 residues. In germline, CDR1 is DFQATT, CDR2 SNEGSKA (reference sequence). V lost 5 bases, J lost 9 bases, and 12 bases stayed unmatched. The CDR3 DNA follows: TGCAGTGCTCTCCCAGGGACAGGGGGTGATTGGCCCCAGCATTTT. Translated, it gives CSALPGTGGDWPQHF.

This sequence joins TRBV7-9 and TRBJ2-1; D is possibly TRBD1 (5 bases). The CDR3 loop spans 19 amino acids. The ends were cut back, 5 bases at V and 12 bases at J, with 35 bases in the middle. Germline CDR1 is SEHNR and CDR2 is FQNEAQ (reference sequence). This CDR3 reads CASSLLLPDRWGIRDGQFF. The CDR3 region has the DNA TGTGCCAGCAGCCTACTACTCCCCGACAGATGGGGTATACGCGATGGGCAGTTCTTC.